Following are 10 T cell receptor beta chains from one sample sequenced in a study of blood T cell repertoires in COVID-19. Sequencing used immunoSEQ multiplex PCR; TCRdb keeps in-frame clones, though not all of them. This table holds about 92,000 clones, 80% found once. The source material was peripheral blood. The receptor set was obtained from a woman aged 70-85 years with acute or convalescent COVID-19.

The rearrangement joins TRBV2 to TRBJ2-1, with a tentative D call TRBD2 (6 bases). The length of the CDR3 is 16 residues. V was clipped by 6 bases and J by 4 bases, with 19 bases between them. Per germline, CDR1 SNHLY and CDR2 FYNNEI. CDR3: CASSAPLAGNYNEQFF. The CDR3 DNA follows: TGTGCCAGCAGCGCCCCCCTCGCGGGGAATTACAATGAGCAGTTCTTC.

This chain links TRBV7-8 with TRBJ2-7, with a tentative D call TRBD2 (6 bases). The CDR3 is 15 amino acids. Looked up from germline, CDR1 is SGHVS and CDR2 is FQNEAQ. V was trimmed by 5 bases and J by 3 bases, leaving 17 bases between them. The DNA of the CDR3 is TGTGCCAGCAGCCCCGCCCCGGGGGAAGTCTACGAGCAGTACTTC. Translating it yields CASSPAPGEVYEQYF.

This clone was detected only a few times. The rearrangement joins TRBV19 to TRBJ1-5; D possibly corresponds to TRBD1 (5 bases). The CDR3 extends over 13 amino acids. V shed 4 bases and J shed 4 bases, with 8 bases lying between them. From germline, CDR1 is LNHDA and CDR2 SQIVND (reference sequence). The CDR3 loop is CASSTRQNQPQHF. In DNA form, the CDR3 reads TGTGCCAGTAGTACCCGACAGAATCAGCCCCAGCATTTT.

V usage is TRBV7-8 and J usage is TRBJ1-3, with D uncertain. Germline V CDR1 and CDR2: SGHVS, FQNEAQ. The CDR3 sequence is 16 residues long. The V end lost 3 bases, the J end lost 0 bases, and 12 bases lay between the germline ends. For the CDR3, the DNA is TGTGCCAGCAGCTTGGGCAGAACGTACTCTGGAAACACCATATATTTT. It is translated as CASSLGRTYSGNTIYF.

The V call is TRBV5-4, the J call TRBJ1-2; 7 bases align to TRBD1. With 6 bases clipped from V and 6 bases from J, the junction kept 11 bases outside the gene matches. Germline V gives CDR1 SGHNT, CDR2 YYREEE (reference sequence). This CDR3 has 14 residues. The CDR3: CASTQRHRGDGYTF. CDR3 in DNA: TGTGCCAGCACCCAACGTCACAGGGGAGATGGCTACACCTTC.

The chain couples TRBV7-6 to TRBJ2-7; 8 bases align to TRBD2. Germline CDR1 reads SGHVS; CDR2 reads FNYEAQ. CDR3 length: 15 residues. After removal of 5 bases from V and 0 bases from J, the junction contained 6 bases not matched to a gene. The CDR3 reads CASSLGAGGSYEQYF. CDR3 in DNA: TGTGCCAGCAGCCTAGGGGCGGGGGGCTCCTACGAGCAGTACTTC.

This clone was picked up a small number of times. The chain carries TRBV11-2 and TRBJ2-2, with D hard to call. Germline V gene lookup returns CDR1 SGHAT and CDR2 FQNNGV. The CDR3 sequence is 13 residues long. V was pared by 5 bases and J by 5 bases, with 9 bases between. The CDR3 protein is CASSVFRTGELFF. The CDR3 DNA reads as TGTGCCAGCAGCGTGTTTCGTACCGGGGAGCTGTTTTTT.

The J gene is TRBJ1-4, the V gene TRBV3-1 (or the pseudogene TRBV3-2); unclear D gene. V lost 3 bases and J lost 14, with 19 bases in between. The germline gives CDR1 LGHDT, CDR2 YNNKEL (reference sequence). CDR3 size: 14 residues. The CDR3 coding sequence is TGTGCCAGCAGCCAGGCGGGGATCGTAGGTTTGCTGTTTTTT. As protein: CASSQAGIVGLLFF.

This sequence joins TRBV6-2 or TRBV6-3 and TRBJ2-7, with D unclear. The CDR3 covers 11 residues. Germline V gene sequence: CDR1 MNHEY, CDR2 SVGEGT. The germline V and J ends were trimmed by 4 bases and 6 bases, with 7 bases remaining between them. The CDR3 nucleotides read TGTGCCAGCAGTTTCGGTAGCGAGCAGTACTTC. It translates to CASSFGSEQYF.

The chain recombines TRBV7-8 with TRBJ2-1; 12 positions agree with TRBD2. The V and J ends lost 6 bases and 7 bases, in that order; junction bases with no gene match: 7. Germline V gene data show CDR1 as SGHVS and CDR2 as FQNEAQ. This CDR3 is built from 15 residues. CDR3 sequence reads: CASRPRLAGDNEQFF. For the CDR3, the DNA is TGTGCCAGCAGGCCTAGACTAGCGGGGGATAATGAGCAGTTCTTC.